Each of the 20 T cell receptor beta chains below was sequenced from the same sample in a study of blood T cell repertoires in COVID-19. Profiling relied on immunoSEQ multiplex PCR, and the TCRdb table lists in-frame clones only, not all of them. This table has about 110,000 clones, 65% to 75% appearing once. The sample was peripheral blood. These receptors were collected from a human donor with acute or convalescent COVID-19. The donor label of this sample is uncertain.

The chain joins TRBV5-1 to TRBJ2-1; D remains ambiguous. The CDR3 spans 13 residues. In germline, CDR1 is SGHRS, CDR2 YFSETQ. Between the trimmed V and J ends, which lost 1 base and 8 bases, there was a span of 10 bases. CDR3 in amino acids: CASSLNRGDEQFF. CDR3 in DNA: TGCGCCAGCAGCTTGAATCGCGGCGATGAGCAGTTCTTC. The variable domain in full, with the rest retrieved from reference TRBV5-1 and TRBJ2-1, is KAGVTQTPRYLIKTRGQQVTLSCSPISGHRSVSWYQQTPGQGLQFLFEYFSETQRNKGNFPGRFSGRQFSNSRSEMNVSTLELGDSALYLCASSLNRGDEQFFGPGTRLTVL.

The chain couples TRBV6-5 to TRBJ2-1; tentative D call: TRBD2 (6 bases). The CDR3 is 15 residues long. Germline values: CDR1 MNHEY, CDR2 SVGAGI. The V gene lost 4 bases and the J gene lost 0 bases, with 10 bases spanning the gap. The CDR3 DNA reads as TGTGCCAGCAGTTCCCTGGGAGGCTCCTACAATGAGCAGTTCTTC. Amino acids: CASSSLGGSYNEQFF.

This clone has more than one count but fewer than ten. V gene TRBV29-1 combines with J gene TRBJ2-7; the match to TRBD1 covers 9 bases. Germline CDR1 reads SQVTM; CDR2 reads ANQGSEA. Trimming took 5 bases from V and 1 from J; bases not matched to a gene: 3. The CDR3 contains 13 residues. The CDR3 loop reads CSVRDRASYEQYF. In nucleotides, the CDR3 is TGCAGCGTTCGGGACAGGGCATCCTACGAGCAGTACTTC.

The rearrangement links TRBV5-1 to TRBJ1-3; a weak D match, TRBD1 (6 bases). V shed 3 bases and J shed 0 bases, with 13 bases lying between them. The germline gives CDR1 SGHRS, CDR2 YFSETQ. The CDR3 has 16 amino acids. In DNA form, the CDR3 reads TGCGCCAGCAGCTCCTCAGGGGCGAACTCTGGAAACACCATATATTTT. Its protein product is CASSSSGANSGNTIYF.

This clone has just a few counts. The chain joins TRBV19 to TRBJ1-4; 11 nucleotides line up with TRBD1. In germline, CDR1 is LNHDA, CDR2 SQIVND (reference sequence). With 6 bases clipped from V and 4 bases from J, the junction kept 7 bases outside the gene matches. There are 16 residues in the CDR3. The CDR3: CASSTGTGGVNEKLFF. The CDR3 region has the DNA TGTGCCAGTAGCACCGGGACAGGGGGGGTTAATGAAAAACTGTTTTTT.

This chain uses TRBV28 with TRBJ1-1; 12 bases align to TRBD1. There are 16 residues in the CDR3. J was trimmed by 5 bases and V by 5 bases; bases with no gene match: 9. Germline CDR1 reads MDHEN; CDR2 reads SYDVKM. DNA for the CDR3: TGTGCCAGCAGTACGGGGGGGACAGGGGGCAAAACTGAAGCTTTCTTT. It codes for CASSTGGTGGKTEAFF. Filled out from reference TRBV28 and TRBJ1-1, the complete variable domain reads DVKVTQSSRYLVKRTGEKVFLECVQDMDHENMFWYRQDPGLGLRLIYFSYDVKMKEKGDIPEGYSVSREKKERFSLILESASTNQTSMYLCASSTGGTGGKTEAFFGQGTRLTVV.

The gene calls are TRBV11-2 and TRBJ2-1; 8 positions match TRBD2. V lost 3 bases and J lost 8; bases outside the gene matches: 0. The CDR3 loop spans 12 amino acids. Germline V lookup: CDR1 SGHAT, CDR2 FQNNGV. The CDR3 region has the DNA TGTGCCAGCAGCTTTAGCGGGGATGAGCAGTTCTTC. Translation: CASSFSGDEQFF.

This clone was seen a handful of times. This chain joins TRBV7-9 and TRBJ2-7; possible D gene TRBD2, 5 bases. The V end lost 4 bases, the J end lost 6 bases, and 31 bases lay between the germline ends. From germline, CDR1 is SEHNR and CDR2 FQNEAQ (reference sequence). This CDR3 has 19 residues. The CDR3 nucleotides are TGTGCCAGCAGCTCCCAGGTCGCCACCTCCGGACGGGGAACTCGCGAGCAGTACTTC. Translating gives CASSSQVATSGRGTREQYF.

V gene TRBV7-2 combines with J gene TRBJ2-3; D not certain. This CDR3 is built from 13 residues. Trimming took 5 bases from V and 8 from J, leaving 14 bases between them. Germline CDR1 reads SGHTA; CDR2 reads FQGNSA. The DNA of the CDR3 is TGTGCCAGCAGCGCCTCCGTATGGGCTACGCAGTATTTT. This encodes CASSASVWATQYF.

V usage is TRBV10-2 and J usage is TRBJ2-1, with a weak D call TRBD1 (6 bases). The CDR3 covers 14 residues. Per the germline V gene, CDR1 is WSHSY and CDR2 is SAAADI. V lost 6 bases and J lost 5, with 14 bases in between. The CDR3 nucleotides read TGCGCCAGCAGGACCGGACAGAATCACAATGAGCAGTTCTTC. Translated, it gives CASRTGQNHNEQFF.

This clone has a count of ten or more. This CDR3 reads CSGIRNTEAFF. CDR3 in DNA: TGCAGTGGCATTAGAAACACTGAAGCTTTCTTT. The chain has TRBV20-1 and TRBJ1-1; no clear D gene. The CDR3 runs 11 residues. V gave up 7 bases and J gave up 2 bases, with 8 bases separating them. Germline lookup yields CDR1 DFQATT and CDR2 SNEGSKA (reference sequence).

The rearrangement joins TRBV2 to TRBJ1-5; 7 bases fit TRBD1. This CDR3 is built from 13 residues. CDR1 and CDR2 from the germline V gene are SNHLY and FYNNEI. With V trimmed by 7 bases and J by 1 base, 1 base remained unmatched. CDR3 DNA: TGTGCCAGCAAGGGACAGAGCAATCAGCCCCAGCATTTT. Translating gives CASKGQSNQPQHF.

This clone was recorded only once. V and J are TRBV6-2 or TRBV6-3 and TRBJ1-5, with TRBD1 as a possible D gene (6 bases). V lost 1 base and J lost 7, with 11 bases in between. This CDR3 contains 14 residues. Germline assignment: CDR1 MNHEY and CDR2 SVGEGT. The CDR3 sequence: CASSYFSQGQPQHF. The CDR3 bases are TGTGCCAGCAGTTACTTCTCTCAGGGGCAGCCCCAGCATTTT.

This sequence joins TRBV27 and TRBJ2-7, with 8 bases identical to TRBD1. Germline lookup yields CDR1 MNHEY and CDR2 SMNVEV (reference sequence). V was clipped by 5 bases and J by 5 bases; unmatched bases: 11. CDR3 length: 15 amino acids. The CDR3 region is CASSTRRAGGHEQYF. As DNA, the CDR3 is TGTGCCAGCAGTACCCGACGGGCAGGGGGCCACGAGCAGTACTTC.

This rearrangement joins TRBV5-1 to TRBJ1-3; possible D gene TRBD1, 5 bases. This CDR3 comprises 15 residues. Between the trimmed V and J ends, which lost 5 bases and 0 bases, there was a span of 12 bases. Germline V gene lookup returns CDR1 SGHRS and CDR2 YFSETQ. This chain's CDR3 is CASRIDSPSGNTIYF. The CDR3 DNA follows: TGCGCCAGCAGAATCGACAGTCCCTCTGGAAACACCATATATTTT.

The chain's CDR3 is CASSPGGGAGETQYF. CDR3 sequence (DNA): TGTGCCAGCAGCCCCGGCGGGGGGGCCGGAGAGACCCAGTACTTC. This rearrangement joins TRBV7-3 to TRBJ2-5, with 9 bases identical to TRBD2. CDR1 and CDR2 from the germline V gene are SGHTA and FQGTGA. This CDR3 has 15 residues. Trimming at V came to 5 bases and at J to 4 bases, leaving 8 bases not matched to a gene.

The chain couples TRBV29-1 to TRBJ1-1, with D possibly being TRBD1 (6 bases). Germline CDR1 and CDR2: SQVTM and ANQGSEA. Trimming took 2 bases from V and 8 from J, leaving 18 bases between them. The CDR3 sequence is 14 residues long. The DNA for the CDR3 is TGCAGCGTTGAATTCCAGGGGAGAATGGCCGAAGCTTTCTTT. Translated, it gives CSVEFQGRMAEAFF. Looking up the rest from reference TRBV29-1 and TRBJ1-1 gives the full variable domain: SAVISQKPSRDICQRGTSLTIQCQVDSQVTMMFWYRQQPGQSLTLIATANQGSEATYESGFVIDKFPISRPNLTFSTLTVSNMSPEDSSIYLCSVEFQGRMAEAFFGQGTRLTVV.

This clone was detected only a few times. The rearrangement links TRBV28 to TRBJ2-7, with D possibly matching TRBD1 (5 bases). V was trimmed by 3 bases and J by 1 base, leaving 13 bases between them. Germline assignment: CDR1 MDHEN and CDR2 SYDVKM. The length of the CDR3 is 15 residues. Written as DNA, the CDR3 is TGTGCCAGCAGTTTTGAAGGGGTGGGGTCCTACGAGCAGTACTTC. This gives the protein CASSFEGVGSYEQYF.

The chain carries TRBV4-1 and TRBJ1-6; D might be TRBD1 (6 bases). Germline values: CDR1 MGHRA, CDR2 YSYEKL. Trimming took 1 base from V and 6 from J, leaving 16 bases between them. The CDR3 loop spans 17 amino acids. The CDR3 DNA follows: TGCGCCAGCAGCCAAGCCCATCAACGGACAGCTAATTCACCCCTCCACTTT. Translating gives CASSQAHQRTANSPLHF.

V gene TRBV4-1 combines with J gene TRBJ1-1; 8 bases align to TRBD1. The V segment lost 4 bases and the J segment 5 bases; nucleotides outside the gene matches: 12. The CDR3 length is 16 residues. Per germline, CDR1 MGHRA and CDR2 YSYEKL. Here the CDR3 reads CASSPLGRDRGTEAFF. In DNA, the CDR3 is TGCGCCAGCAGCCCCCTAGGAAGAGACAGGGGTACTGAAGCTTTCTTT.